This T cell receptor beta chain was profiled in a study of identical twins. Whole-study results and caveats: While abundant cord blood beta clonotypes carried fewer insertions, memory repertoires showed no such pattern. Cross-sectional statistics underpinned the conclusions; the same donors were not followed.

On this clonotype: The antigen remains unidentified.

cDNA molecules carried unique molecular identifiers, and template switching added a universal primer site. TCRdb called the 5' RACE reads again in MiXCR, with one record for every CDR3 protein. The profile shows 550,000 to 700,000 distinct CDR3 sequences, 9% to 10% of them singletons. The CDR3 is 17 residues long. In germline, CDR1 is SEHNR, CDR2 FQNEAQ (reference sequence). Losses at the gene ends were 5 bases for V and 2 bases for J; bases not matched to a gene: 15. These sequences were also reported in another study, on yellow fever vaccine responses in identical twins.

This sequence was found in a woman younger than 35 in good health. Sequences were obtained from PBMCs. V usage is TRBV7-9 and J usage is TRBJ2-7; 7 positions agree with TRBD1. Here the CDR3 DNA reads TGTGCCAGCAGCCAAACCCTTACAGGGGAGTCGGCCTACGAGCAGTACTTC. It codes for CASSQTLTGESAYEQYF.